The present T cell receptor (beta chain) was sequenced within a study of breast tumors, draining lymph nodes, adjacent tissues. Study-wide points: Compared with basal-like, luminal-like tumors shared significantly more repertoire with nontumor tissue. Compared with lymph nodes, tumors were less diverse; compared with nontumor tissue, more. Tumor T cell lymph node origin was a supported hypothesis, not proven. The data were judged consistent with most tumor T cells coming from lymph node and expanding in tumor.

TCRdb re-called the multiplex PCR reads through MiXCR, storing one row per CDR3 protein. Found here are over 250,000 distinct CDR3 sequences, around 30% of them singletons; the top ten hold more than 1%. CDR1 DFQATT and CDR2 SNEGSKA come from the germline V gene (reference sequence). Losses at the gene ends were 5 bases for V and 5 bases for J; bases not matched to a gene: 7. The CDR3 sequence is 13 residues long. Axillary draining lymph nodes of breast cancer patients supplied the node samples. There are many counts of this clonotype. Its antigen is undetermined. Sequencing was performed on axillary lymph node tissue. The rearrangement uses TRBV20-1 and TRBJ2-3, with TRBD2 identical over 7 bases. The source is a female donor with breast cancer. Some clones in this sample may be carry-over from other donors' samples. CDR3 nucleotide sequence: TGCAGTGCTTCGACTAGCTTACGAGATACGCAGTATTTT. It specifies CSASTSLRDTQYF.